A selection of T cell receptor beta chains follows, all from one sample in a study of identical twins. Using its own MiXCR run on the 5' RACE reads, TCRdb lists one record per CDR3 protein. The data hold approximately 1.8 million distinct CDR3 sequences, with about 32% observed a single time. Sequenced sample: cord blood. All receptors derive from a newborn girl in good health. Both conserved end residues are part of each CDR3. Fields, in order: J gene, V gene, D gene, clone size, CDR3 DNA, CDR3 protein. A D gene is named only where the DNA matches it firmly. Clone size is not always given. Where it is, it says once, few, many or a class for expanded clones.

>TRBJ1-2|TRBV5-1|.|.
TGCGCCAGCAGCCCGTCAGGGGATGGGGGCTACACCTTC
CASSPSGDGGYTF
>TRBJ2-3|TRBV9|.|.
TGTGCCAGCAGCCTCTCTGGGGGGTCGGTAAGCACAGATACGCAGTATTTT
CASSLSGGSVSTDTQYF
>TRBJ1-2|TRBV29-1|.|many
TGCAGCGTTGAAGACCCATGGGGGGCTGATGGCTACACCTTC
CSVEDPWGADGYTF
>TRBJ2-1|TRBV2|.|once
TGTGCCAGCAGTGAAGAGGAGACAGTCTCCAATGAGCAGTTCTTC
CASSEEETVSNEQFF
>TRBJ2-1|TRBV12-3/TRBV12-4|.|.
TGTGCCAGCAGTTTATTACCCAGGGGCTCCTACAATGAGCAGTTCTTC
CASSLLPRGSYNEQFF
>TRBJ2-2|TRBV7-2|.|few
TGTGCCAGCAGCTTAGCGTGGTCGGGCCTCGGCGGGGAGCTGTTTTTT
CASSLAWSGLGGELFF
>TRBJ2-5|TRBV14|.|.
TGTGCCGGCAGCCAAGTCTTAAAAGAGACCCAGTACTTC
CAGSQVLKETQYF
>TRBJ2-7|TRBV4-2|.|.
TGTGCCAGCAGCCAAGAGGTGAGCTACAATGAGCAGTACTTC
CASSQEVSYNEQYF
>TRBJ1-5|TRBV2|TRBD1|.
TGTGCCAGCAGTGAAGCGCCGTCGGGGACAGGGGCTCTTCTTAATCAGCCCCAGCATTTT
CASSEAPSGTGALLNQPQHF
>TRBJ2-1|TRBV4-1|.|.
TGCGCCAGCAGCCAAGACCGGGGTTACAATGAGCGGTTCTTC
CASSQDRGYNERFF
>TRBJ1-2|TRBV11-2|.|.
TGTGCCAGCAGCTTAGCTGGGATTCGCTACACCTTC
CASSLAGIRYTF
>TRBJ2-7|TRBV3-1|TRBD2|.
TGTGCCAGCAGCCAAGAGGCACTAGCGGGAGCTGGCGAGCAGTACTTC
CASSQEALAGAGEQYF